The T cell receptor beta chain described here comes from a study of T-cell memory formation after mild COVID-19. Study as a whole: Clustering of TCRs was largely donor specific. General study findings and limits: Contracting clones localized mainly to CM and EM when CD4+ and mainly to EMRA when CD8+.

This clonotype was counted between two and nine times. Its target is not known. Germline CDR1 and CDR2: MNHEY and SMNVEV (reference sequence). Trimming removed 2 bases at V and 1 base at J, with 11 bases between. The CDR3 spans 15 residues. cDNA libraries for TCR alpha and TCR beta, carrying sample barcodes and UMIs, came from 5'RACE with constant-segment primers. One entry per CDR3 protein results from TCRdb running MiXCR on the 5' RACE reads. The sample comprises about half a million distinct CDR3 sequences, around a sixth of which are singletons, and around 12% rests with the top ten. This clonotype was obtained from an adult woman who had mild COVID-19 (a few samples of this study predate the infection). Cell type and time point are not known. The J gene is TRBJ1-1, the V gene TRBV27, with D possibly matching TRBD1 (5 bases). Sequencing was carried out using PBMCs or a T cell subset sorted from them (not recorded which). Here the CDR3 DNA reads TGTGCCAGCAGTTTACGGCCCGACAGGAACACTGAAGCTTTCTTT. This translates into CASSLRPDRNTEAFF.